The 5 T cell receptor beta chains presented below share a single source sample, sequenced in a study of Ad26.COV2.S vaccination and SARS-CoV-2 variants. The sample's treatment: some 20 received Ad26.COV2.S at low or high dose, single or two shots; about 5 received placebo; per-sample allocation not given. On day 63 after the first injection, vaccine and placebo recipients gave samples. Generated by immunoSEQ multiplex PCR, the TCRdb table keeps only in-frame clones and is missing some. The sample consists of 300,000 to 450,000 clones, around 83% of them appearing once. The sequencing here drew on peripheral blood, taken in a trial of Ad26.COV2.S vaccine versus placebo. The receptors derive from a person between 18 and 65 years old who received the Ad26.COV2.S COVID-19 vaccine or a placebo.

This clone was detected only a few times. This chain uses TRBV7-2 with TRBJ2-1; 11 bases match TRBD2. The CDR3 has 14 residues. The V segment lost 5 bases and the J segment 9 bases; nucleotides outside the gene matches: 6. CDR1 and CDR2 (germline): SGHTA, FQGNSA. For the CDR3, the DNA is TGTGCCAGCAGCGAACTAGCGGGGGCCGCTGAGCAGTTCTTC. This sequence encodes CASSELAGAAEQFF.

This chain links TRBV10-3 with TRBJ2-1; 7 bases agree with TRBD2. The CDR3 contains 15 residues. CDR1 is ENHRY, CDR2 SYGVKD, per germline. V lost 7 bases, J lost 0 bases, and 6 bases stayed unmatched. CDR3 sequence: CAITGGGSSYNEQFF. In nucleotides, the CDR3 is TGTGCCATCACCGGCGGCGGGAGCTCCTACAATGAGCAGTTCTTC.

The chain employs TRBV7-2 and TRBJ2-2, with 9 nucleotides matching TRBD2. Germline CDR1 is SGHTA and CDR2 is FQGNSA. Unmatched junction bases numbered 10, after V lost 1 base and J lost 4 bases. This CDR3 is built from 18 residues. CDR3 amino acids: CASSLDASGNSRTGELFF. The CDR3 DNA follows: TGTGCCAGCAGCTTAGATGCTAGCGGGAATTCGCGCACCGGGGAGCTGTTTTTT.

Here the CDR3 reads CATSPDLGNTEAFF. The CDR3 DNA reads as TGCGCCACCAGCCCCGACTTAGGGAACACTGAAGCTTTCTTT. The chain joins TRBV10-2 to TRBJ1-1; no firm D call. Trimming took 10 bases from V and 1 from J, leaving 16 bases between them. Germline CDR1 is WSHSY and CDR2 is SAAADI. This CDR3 spans 14 amino acids.

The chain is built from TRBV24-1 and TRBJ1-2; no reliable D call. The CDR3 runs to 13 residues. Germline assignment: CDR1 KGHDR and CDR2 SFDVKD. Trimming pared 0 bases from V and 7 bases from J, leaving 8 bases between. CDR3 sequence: CATSDLPPLGYTF. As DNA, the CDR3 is TGTGCCACCAGTGATTTGCCTCCCCTTGGCTACACCTTC.